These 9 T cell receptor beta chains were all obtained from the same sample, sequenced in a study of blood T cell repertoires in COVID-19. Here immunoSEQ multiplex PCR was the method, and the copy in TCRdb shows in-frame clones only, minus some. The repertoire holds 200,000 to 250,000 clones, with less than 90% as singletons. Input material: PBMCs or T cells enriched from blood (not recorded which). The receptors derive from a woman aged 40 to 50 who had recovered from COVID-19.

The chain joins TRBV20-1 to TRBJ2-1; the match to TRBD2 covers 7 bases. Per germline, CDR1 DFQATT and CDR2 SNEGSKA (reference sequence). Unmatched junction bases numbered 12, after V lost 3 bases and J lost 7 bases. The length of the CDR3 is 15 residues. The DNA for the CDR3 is TGCAGTGCTAGTCAGTTTGCAGCGGGGAATAATGAGCAGTTCTTC. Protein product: CSASQFAAGNNEQFF.

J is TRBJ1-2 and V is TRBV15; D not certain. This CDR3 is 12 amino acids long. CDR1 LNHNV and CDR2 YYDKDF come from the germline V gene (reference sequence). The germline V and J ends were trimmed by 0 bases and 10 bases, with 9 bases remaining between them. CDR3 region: CATSRESGSYTF. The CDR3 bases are TGTGCCACCAGCAGAGAATCCGGGTCCTACACCTTC.

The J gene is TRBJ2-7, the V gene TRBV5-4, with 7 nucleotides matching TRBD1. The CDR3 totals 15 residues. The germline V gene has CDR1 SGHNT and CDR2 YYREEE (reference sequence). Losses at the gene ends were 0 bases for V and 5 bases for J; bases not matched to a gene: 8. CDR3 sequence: CASSLVQGVYDEQYF. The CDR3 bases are TGTGCCAGCAGCTTGGTGCAGGGGGTGTACGACGAGCAGTACTTC.

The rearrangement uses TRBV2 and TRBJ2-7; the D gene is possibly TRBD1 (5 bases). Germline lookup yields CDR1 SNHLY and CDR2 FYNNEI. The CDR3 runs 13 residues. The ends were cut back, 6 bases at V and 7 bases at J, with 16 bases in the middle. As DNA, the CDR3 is TGTGCCAGCAGGCAGATCAGGGAAGGGGAGCAGTACTTC. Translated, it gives CASRQIREGEQYF.

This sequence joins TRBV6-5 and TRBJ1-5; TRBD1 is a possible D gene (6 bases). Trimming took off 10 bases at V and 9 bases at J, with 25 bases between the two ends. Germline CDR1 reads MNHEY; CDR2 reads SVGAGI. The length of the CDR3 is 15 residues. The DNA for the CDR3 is TGTGCCACCAAATCGACAGGAAGTTCGGATCGGCCCCAGCATTTT. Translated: CATKSTGSSDRPQHF.

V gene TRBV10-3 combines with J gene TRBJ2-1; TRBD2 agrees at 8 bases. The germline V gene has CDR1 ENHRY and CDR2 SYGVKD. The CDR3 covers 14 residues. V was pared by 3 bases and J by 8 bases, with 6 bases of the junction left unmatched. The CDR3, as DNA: TGTGCCATCAGTGAAAGAGCGGGAGAATATGAGCAGTTCTTC. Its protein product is CAISERAGEYEQFF.

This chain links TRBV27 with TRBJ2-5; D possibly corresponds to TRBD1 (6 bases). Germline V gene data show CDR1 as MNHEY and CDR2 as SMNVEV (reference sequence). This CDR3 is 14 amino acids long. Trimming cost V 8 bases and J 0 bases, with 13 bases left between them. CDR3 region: CASPTSGDQETQYF. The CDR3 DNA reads TGTGCCAGCCCTACTTCAGGGGACCAAGAGACCCAGTACTTC.

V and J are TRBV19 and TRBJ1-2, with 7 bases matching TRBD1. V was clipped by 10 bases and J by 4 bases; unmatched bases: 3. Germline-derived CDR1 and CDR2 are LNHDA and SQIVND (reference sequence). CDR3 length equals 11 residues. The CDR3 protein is CATYRGYGYTF. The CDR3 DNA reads TGTGCCACCTACAGGGGCTATGGCTACACCTTC.

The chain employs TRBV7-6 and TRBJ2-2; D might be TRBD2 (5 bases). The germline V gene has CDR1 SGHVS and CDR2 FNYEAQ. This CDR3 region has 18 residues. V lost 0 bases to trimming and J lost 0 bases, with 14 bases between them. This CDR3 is CASSLAGVVPANTGELFF. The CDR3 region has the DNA TGTGCCAGCAGCTTAGCCGGGGTGGTCCCGGCGAACACCGGGGAGCTGTTTTTT.